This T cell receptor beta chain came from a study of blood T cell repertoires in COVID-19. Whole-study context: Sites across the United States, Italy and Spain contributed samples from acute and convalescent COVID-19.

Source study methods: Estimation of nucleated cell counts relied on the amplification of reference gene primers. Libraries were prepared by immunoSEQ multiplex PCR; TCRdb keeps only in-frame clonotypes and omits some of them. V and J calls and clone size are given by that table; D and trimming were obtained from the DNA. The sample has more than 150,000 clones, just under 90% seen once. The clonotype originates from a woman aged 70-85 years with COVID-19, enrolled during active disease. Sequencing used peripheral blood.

CDR3: CASSRTGKQFF. As DNA, the CDR3 is TGTGCCAGCAGTAGGACAGGGAAGCAGTTCTTC. This chain joins TRBV6-2 or TRBV6-3 and TRBJ2-1, with 8 bases that match TRBD1. V lost 5 bases and J lost 11; bases outside the gene matches: 2. The CDR3 loop spans 11 amino acids. CDR1 and CDR2 (germline): MNHEY, SVGEGT.